These T cell receptor beta chains were read from a single sample in a study of a mutant IDH1 vaccine in newly diagnosed glioma. Clones were sequenced by immunoSEQ multiplex PCR, and TCRdb holds only the in-frame ones, with some missing. This repertoire shows 31,000 or so clones, about four fifths found once; its top ten account for about 28%. Their cognate antigens are unknown. Specimen: PBMCs, collected from a glioma patient whose treatment included an IDH1 peptide vaccine. Every receptor here comes from a man in his thirties or forties with glioma. Each CDR3 is given with its conserved first and last residue. D genes are given only for firm matches. The listing skips clone size in some rows; elsewhere it reads once, few, many or a size class.

j_gene	d_gene	abundance	v_gene	CDR3aa	CDR3nt
TRBJ1-3	-	-	TRBV6-1	CASAGAGNTIYF	TGTGCCAGCGCCGGGGCTGGAAACACCATATATTTT
TRBJ1-5	TRBD1	-	TRBV19	CASSIGRLRGLRQPQHF	TGTGCCAGTAGTATCGGGAGGTTGAGGGGGCTAAGGCAGCCCCAGCATTTT
TRBJ2-1	-	-	TRBV7-9	CASSPGLNEQFF	TGTGCCAGCAGTCCTGGACTTAATGAGCAGTTCTTC
TRBJ1-6	-	-	TRBV15	CATSRDRERNSPLHF	TGTGCCACCAGCAGAGATCGGGAGAGGAATTCACCCCTCCACTTT
TRBJ1-2	-	-	TRBV6-1	CASSGGEMDYGYTF	TGTGCCAGCAGTGGAGGAGAGATGGACTATGGCTACACCTTC
TRBJ1-1	-	-	TRBV10-3	CAISELAGKEDTLYEMNTEAFF	TGTGCCATCAGTGAGCTGGCGGGGAAGGAGGACACCCTATATGAAATGAACACTGAAGCTTTCTTT
TRBJ1-5	TRBD1	-	TRBV11-2	CASSTTGGMQPQHF	TGTGCCAGCAGCACGACAGGGGGAATGCAGCCCCAGCATTTT
TRBJ2-5	TRBD2	once	TRBV5-1	CASSLNSGGETRETQYF	TGCGCCAGCAGCTTGAATAGCGGGGGAGAAACAAGAGAGACCCAGTACTTC
TRBJ1-2	-	-	TRBV5-1	CASRREAYGYTF	TGCGCCAGCAGACGGGAAGCCTATGGCTACACCTTC
TRBJ1-1	-	once	TRBV29-1	CSVSSGAFTEAFF	TGCAGCGTTTCATCGGGGGCGTTTACTGAAGCTTTCTTT
TRBJ2-1	TRBD1	-	TRBV18	CASSARTGDNEQFF	TGTGCCAGCTCGGCCCGGACAGGGGATAATGAGCAGTTCTTC
TRBJ1-3	-	-	TRBV9	CASSVEGGSGNTIYF	TGTGCCAGCAGCGTAGAGGGGGGCTCTGGAAACACCATATATTTT
TRBJ2-7	-	-	TRBV4-1	CASSQDAPAAYEQYF	TGCGCCAGCAGCCAAGATGCCCCGGCAGCGTACGAGCAGTACTTC
TRBJ2-3	-	-	TRBV20-1	CSDATDTQYF	TGCAGTGACGCGACAGATACGCAGTATTTT
TRBJ2-1	TRBD2	-	TRBV27	CASSSTRLAGESYNEQFF	TGTGCCAGCAGTTCCACCCGACTAGCGGGGGAGTCCTACAATGAGCAGTTCTTC
TRBJ2-1	-	medium-sized	TRBV4-3	CASSQESRRTRERYNEQFF	TGCGCCAGCAGCCAAGAGAGTCGGCGTACAAGGGAGCGTTACAATGAGCAGTTCTTC
TRBJ1-1	-	-	TRBV19	CASSISVNTEAFF	TGTGCCAGTAGTATATCAGTGAACACTGAAGCTTTCTTT
TRBJ1-2	-	-	TRBV9	CASSVSRTGTYGYTF	TGTGCCAGCAGCGTCTCAAGAACCGGGACCTATGGCTACACCTTC
TRBJ1-4	-	-	TRBV5-4	CATAGADEKLFF	TGTGCCACCGCTGGGGCCGATGAAAAACTGTTTTTT
TRBJ2-7	TRBD2	-	TRBV9	CASSVSGIDYEQYF	TGTGCCAGCAGCGTGAGCGGGATAGACTACGAGCAGTACTTC
TRBJ1-6	TRBD1	-	TRBV6-6	CASRGTGNSPLHF	TGTGCCAGCAGGGGGACAGGGAATTCACCCCTCCACTTT
TRBJ1-4	-	-	TRBV5-1	CASSLVGEDEKLFF	TGCGCCAGCAGCTTGGTCGGAGAGGACGAAAAACTGTTTTTT
TRBJ2-5	-	-	TRBV9	CASSVVERLGTQYF	TGTGCCAGCAGCGTAGTTGAGAGGTTGGGGACCCAGTACTTC
TRBJ1-5	-	-	TRBV30	CAWSVPNGGERQPQHF	TGTGCCTGGAGTGTACCGAACGGCGGGGAGCGTCAGCCCCAGCATTTT
TRBJ2-7	-	-	TRBV9	CASSSSGYLYEQYF	TGTGCCAGCAGTTCTAGTGGTTATCTCTACGAGCAGTACTTC
TRBJ1-5	-	few	TRBV2	CASSGQTRGNQPQHF	TGTGCCAGCAGTGGTCAGACTAGAGGCAATCAGCCCCAGCATTTT
TRBJ2-7	TRBD1	-	TRBV19	CASSIEAGGASYEQYF	TGTGCCAGTAGTATAGAGGCAGGGGGCGCCTCCTACGAGCAGTACTTC
TRBJ2-1	-	-	TRBV2	CASSDEDRYNEQFF	TGTGCCAGCAGTGACGAGGACAGATACAATGAGCAGTTCTTC
TRBJ1-1	-	-	TRBV5-1	CASSLGGAYTEAFF	TGCGCCAGCAGCTTGGGAGGTGCTTACACTGAAGCTTTCTTT
TRBJ1-1	-	-	TRBV11-1	CASSVTLGNTEAFF	TGTGCCAGCAGCGTTACCCTTGGGAACACTGAAGCTTTCTTT
TRBJ1-2	TRBD1	-	TRBV27	CASSPWDREEGGYTF	TGTGCCAGCAGTCCCTGGGACAGGGAAGAAGGTGGCTACACCTTC
TRBJ2-1	TRBD1	-	TRBV5-1	CASTFGDRLYNEQFF	TGCGCCAGCACCTTTGGGGACAGGTTATACAATGAGCAGTTCTTC
TRBJ2-7	-	-	TRBV29-1	CSVDTGDGLYEQYF	TGCAGCGTCGATACGGGGGATGGATTATACGAGCAGTACTTC
TRBJ2-2	-	few	TRBV9	CASSVEGTNTGELFF	TGTGCCAGCAGCGTAGAAGGAACAAACACCGGGGAGCTGTTTTTT
TRBJ2-5	-	-	TRBV10-3	CAISASTGQETQYF	TGTGCCATCAGTGCGAGCACAGGGCAAGAGACCCAGTACTTC
TRBJ2-7	TRBD2	-	TRBV19	CASSIGQREPYEQYF	TGTGCCAGTAGTATAGGCCAGCGGGAGCCCTACGAGCAGTACTTC
TRBJ1-2	TRBD1	-	TRBV5-1	CASSLGTGNGYTF	TGCGCCAGCAGCTTGGGGACAGGGAATGGCTACACCTTC
TRBJ2-3	-	-	TRBV4-1	CASSQAVTDTQYF	TGCGCCAGCAGCCAGGCTGTTACAGATACGCAGTATTTT
TRBJ2-2	-	once	TRBV19	CASSISIRITGELFF	TGTGCCAGTAGTATTAGTATCCGGATCACCGGGGAGCTGTTTTTT
TRBJ2-1	-	-	TRBV5-1	CASSLGGRGYNEQFF	TGCGCCAGCAGCTTGGGGGGGCGGGGGTACAATGAGCAGTTCTTC
TRBJ2-6	-	-	TRBV2	CASSLGANVLTF	TGTGCCAGCAGTTTGGGGGCCAACGTCCTGACTTTC